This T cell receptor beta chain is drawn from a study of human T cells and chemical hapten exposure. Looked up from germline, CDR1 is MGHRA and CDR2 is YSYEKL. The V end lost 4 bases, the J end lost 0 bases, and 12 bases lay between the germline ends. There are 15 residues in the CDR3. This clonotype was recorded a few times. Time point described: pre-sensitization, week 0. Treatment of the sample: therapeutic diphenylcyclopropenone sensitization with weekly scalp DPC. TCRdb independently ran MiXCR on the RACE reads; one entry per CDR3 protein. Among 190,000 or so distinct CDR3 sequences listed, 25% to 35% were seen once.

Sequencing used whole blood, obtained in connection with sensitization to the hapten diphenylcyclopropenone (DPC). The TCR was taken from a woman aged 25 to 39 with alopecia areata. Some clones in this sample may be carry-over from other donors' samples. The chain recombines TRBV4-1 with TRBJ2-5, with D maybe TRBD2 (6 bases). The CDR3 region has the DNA TGCGCCAGCAGCCGGGCTGGAGGGGACCAAGAGACCCAGTACTTC. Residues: CASSRAGGDQETQYF.